This is a list of T cell receptor beta chains from one sample in a study of T cell changes during pregnancy in multiple sclerosis. Clones were sequenced by immunoSEQ multiplex PCR, and TCRdb holds only the in-frame ones, with some missing. There are around 80,000 clones in the sample; roughly 94% occur only once, and about 1% lies in the top ten. The input for sequencing was peripheral blood, taken in the second trimester of pregnancy. These receptors all come from a female donor in good health, enrolled as a control in a pregnancy study. Each CDR3 is given with its conserved first and last residue. D genes are given only for firm matches. Clone size, where shown, is once, few, many, or a class for clones that have expanded.

TGCGCCAGCAGCCGACAGGAAAATAGCGGGAGAGGGGAGCAGTTCTTC	CASSRQENSGRGEQFF	TRBV4-1	TRBJ2-1	.	TRBD2
TGTGCCAGCAGCTCCGACAGGGGGCGCCCCTACGAGCAGTACTTC	CASSSDRGRPYEQYF	TRBV7-8	TRBJ2-7	.	TRBD1
TGTGCCAGCAGCCTACTATCGACTTTCTCTGGAAACACCATATATTTT	CASSLLSTFSGNTIYF	TRBV7-9	TRBJ1-3	.	.
TGCGCCAGCAGCCAACGGGGACAGGGTTCACCCACCAATCAGCCCCAGCATTTT	CASSQRGQGSPTNQPQHF	TRBV4-1	TRBJ1-5	few	TRBD1
TGCGCCAGCAGCCTGGAGCCGACAGGAACGGCGGGGGACGAGCAGTACTTC	CASSLEPTGTAGDEQYF	TRBV5-1	TRBJ2-7	.	.
TGCAGCGTGGGAATTAGCGGGATGGGTACCGGGGAGCTGTTTTTT	CSVGISGMGTGELFF	TRBV29-1	TRBJ2-2	once	TRBD2
TGCGCCAGCAGCCTAGTCGGACTAGTAGGGAATGAGCAGTTCTTC	CASSLVGLVGNEQFF	TRBV5-1	TRBJ2-1	.	TRBD2
TGCGCCAGCAGCTTTACAGGATTCGAGCAGTACTTC	CASSFTGFEQYF	TRBV5-1	TRBJ2-7	.	.
TGTGCCAGCAGTGACTCAAGGCTAGCGGGACCCAATGAGCAGTTCTTC	CASSDSRLAGPNEQFF	TRBV6-4	TRBJ2-1	once	TRBD2
TGTGCCAGCAGTGAACAGGCTTCGGGGACTGGGGCCAACGTCCTGACTTTC	CASSEQASGTGANVLTF	TRBV2	TRBJ2-6	.	.
TGTGCCAGCAGCCTCGATGATAAGACAGGGTACTATGGCTACACCTTC	CASSLDDKTGYYGYTF	TRBV7-2	TRBJ1-2	.	TRBD1
TGTGCCAGCAGTTACCCCAACAGGGTTAGAGACACCGGGGAGCTGTTTTTT	CASSYPNRVRDTGELFF	TRBV28	TRBJ2-2	.	.
TGTGCCAGCAGCTTGGTTTTAGCAGGGGGCCGCTATGGCTACACCTTC	CASSLVLAGGRYGYTF	TRBV5-8	TRBJ1-2	.	TRBD1
TGCAGCGTTGTTCCCGCACTTAATGAAAAACTGTTTTTT	CSVVPALNEKLFF	TRBV29-1	TRBJ1-4	.	.
TGTGCCAGCGACGCGGGTTGGGGACAGCCCCAGCATTTT	CASDAGWGQPQHF	TRBV2	TRBJ1-5	.	.
TGTGCCAGCAGTCGGAGGATCCTCATGAACACTGAAGCTTTCTTT	CASSRRILMNTEAFF	TRBV6-5	TRBJ1-1	.	.
TGTGCCAGCCGCGAGGGGGCGCTGGACGGGGAGCTGTTTTTT	CASREGALDGELFF	TRBV27	TRBJ2-2	.	TRBD1
TGTGCCACCAGCAGAGATTTGAGGCAGCCGAACACTGAAGCTTTCTTT	CATSRDLRQPNTEAFF	TRBV15	TRBJ1-1	.	.
TGCGCCAGCAGCCTATACAGGGGCCCCGTCAAGCAGTACTTC	CASSLYRGPVKQYF	TRBV5-1	TRBJ2-7	.	TRBD1
TGTGCCTGGTCTTCGACAGGGAACGAGCAGTACTTC	CAWSSTGNEQYF	TRBV30	TRBJ2-7	.	TRBD1
TGTGCCAGCAGCCCGGGGTTCACAGATACGCAGTATTTT	CASSPGFTDTQYF	TRBV7-9	TRBJ2-3	.	.
TGCGCCAGCAGTGAGTACGATGTAGAGGTAGACAGGTCTGCAACTAATGAAAAACTGTTTTTT	CASSEYDVEVDRSATNEKLFF	TRBV10-1	TRBJ1-4	.	.
TGTGCCAGCAGCTTGGGAGCGGGAGGGCCCAATGAGCAGTTCTTC	CASSLGAGGPNEQFF	TRBV5-6	TRBJ2-1	.	TRBD2
TGTGCCAGCAGTATTACAGGACTAGCGGGAAGGTACGAGCAGTACTTC	CASSITGLAGRYEQYF	TRBV27	TRBJ2-7	.	TRBD2
TGCAGCGTGGAGGGGTCCGGGAGCGCAGATACGCAGTATTTT	CSVEGSGSADTQYF	TRBV29-1	TRBJ2-3	.	.
TGTGCCATCAGTGCGACAGGCACAGATACGCAGTATTTT	CAISATGTDTQYF	TRBV10-3	TRBJ2-3	.	.
TGTGCCAGCAGCGCGGGACTAGCGGGTATGTATGAGCAGTTCTTC	CASSAGLAGMYEQFF	TRBV7-2	TRBJ2-1	.	TRBD2
TGCGCCAGCAGCTTGGGGACTAGCGGGAGGGAAAATGAGCAGTTCTTC	CASSLGTSGRENEQFF	TRBV5-1	TRBJ2-1	.	TRBD2
TGTGCCAGCAGTTACGAGTTTGGAGCGAACACCGGGGAGCTGTTTTTT	CASSYEFGANTGELFF	TRBV6-5	TRBJ2-2	.	.
TGTGCCAGCAGCCGCGGGCTGGGAGACACCGAGCAGTACTTC	CASSRGLGDTEQYF	TRBV27	TRBJ2-7	.	.
TGTGCCATCAGGAGGGCAGACTCCTACGAGCAGTACTTC	CAIRRADSYEQYF	TRBV10-3	TRBJ2-7	once	.
TGTGCCAGCAGTTCCCTGGGCCGCTCTGGAAACACCATATATTTT	CASSSLGRSGNTIYF	TRBV27	TRBJ1-3	.	.
TGTGCCAGCAGTGAATTGTTGGGCTTGCAGTACTTC	CASSELLGLQYF	TRBV6-1	TRBJ2-4	.	.
TGTGCCAGCGATCGTAGGCTAGCTGGAGCCGGGGAGCTGTTTTTT	CASDRRLAGAGELFF	TRBV7-9	TRBJ2-2	.	.
TGTGCCAGCAGTTCCGCCGGGACAGGGGGACTCTCTGGGGCCAACGTCCTGACTTTC	CASSSAGTGGLSGANVLTF	TRBV28	TRBJ2-6	.	TRBD1
TGTGCCAGCAGCTTAGTGGAGGGAGTGAACACCGGGGAGCTGTTTTTT	CASSLVEGVNTGELFF	TRBV7-9	TRBJ2-2	once	.
TGTGCCAGCAGTTTACGAGGCAGGGGTAGGGAGCAGTACTTC	CASSLRGRGREQYF	TRBV28	TRBJ2-7	once	.